This T cell receptor (beta chain) was identified in a study of blood T cell repertoires in COVID-19 (dated by TCRdb to the early 2020s). Study-wide context: Samples from collaborators originated in the United States, Italy and Spain and spanned both the acute and convalescent phases of COVID-19. The material from the prospective study consisted of cDNA or gDNA derived from T cells, B-cell-depleted T cells, or PBMCs. Where available, HLA class I and class II types were taken from metadata supplied by the sample provider and were not determined by assay-based typing. The dataset comprised deeply sampled blood TCRbeta repertoires from subjects exposed to, actively infected with, or recovered from COVID-19. The samples were drawn from two sources: the first 160 participants of the ongoing ImmuneRACE study, and 950 to 1,500 subjects contributed by 6 global collaborators. The repertoires were released in a freely available public database meant as a resource for research on the immune response to SARS-CoV-2. Sample metadata almost always included a de-identified subject ID, COVID-19 status, age in years and sex. The full study reports these points: How much clinical and demographic metadata was included differed by source and by participant, and the metadata was provided uncurated.

This clone has just one count. Its antigen target is currently unknown. Base qualities are not at hand, and no much larger clone is one base apart. Another Seattle source contributed samples from volunteer blood donors who had recovered from COVID-19. The collaborating institutions used their own protocols to collect whole blood in K2EDTA tubes. For TCRbeta analysis, collaborator samples were shipped as frozen whole blood, as isolated PBMCs, or as DNA extracted from either sample type. For CDR1 and CDR2, the germline V gene lists SGHRS and YFSETQ. Inclusive of the bounding cysteine and phenylalanine, the CDR3 is 12 residues long. CDR3 DNA is the only sequence kept; it has 36 bases, read in frame from the first base. The junction shows trimming of 2 bases on V and 6 bases on J, plus 8 bases between the germline ends. TCRbeta CDR3 regions were amplified from genomic DNA by means of the immunoSEQ Assay, a bias-controlled multiplex PCR. As for the original processing: Within the assay, amplification of reference gene primers was used to estimate how many nucleated cells each sample contained. Sequence reads were collapsed and filtered to measure the absolute abundance of every unique TCRbeta CDR3 rearrangement. Productive Simpson clonality was computed per sample as the square root of Simpson's diversity index over productive rearrangements. Here the immuneACCESS table is served through TCRdb, limited to in-frame sequences with V and J called. Missing clones are a known gap in these copies; in checked studies unresolved V genes cover under half, and the rest lacks a known reason. The V and J calls and clone size were taken over from that table, and D and trimming were inferred from the DNA. The sample table contains about 350,000 clones; only one count was recorded for more than 75% of them. The top ten hold 3% to 4% of the sample.

This clonotype was obtained from a woman aged 18-29 years who had recovered from COVID-19. What was sequenced was peripheral blood. The chain uses TRBV5-1 and TRBJ1-1; the best D guess is TRBD1, with 6 bases matching. The nucleotides read TGCGCCAGCAGCTTCAGGGGCGCTGAAGCTTTCTTT. The encoded protein is CASSFRGAEAFF. Joined to the reference TRBV5-1 and TRBJ1-1 proteins, this CDR3 gives the full variable domain: KAGVTQTPRYLIKTRGQQVTLSCSPISGHRSVSWYQQTPGQGLQFLFEYFSETQRNKGNFPGRFSGRQFSNSRSEMNVSTLELGDSALYLCASSFRGAEAFFGQGTRLTVV.